This T cell receptor beta chain was identified during a study of cytomegalovirus exposure and HLA in healthy donors. Findings and limits, study-wide: A likely sequencing artifact accounted for one observed cluster of highly shared sequence variants.

With respect to this clone: Antigen: not known.

The V segment lost 5 bases and the J segment 8 bases; nucleotides outside the gene matches: 13. This CDR3 has 15 residues. Germline-derived CDR1 and CDR2 are MNHEY and SMNVEV (reference sequence). 13 Jbeta primers and 60 Vbeta primers were used for the PCR. Clones were sequenced by immunoSEQ multiplex PCR, and TCRdb holds only the in-frame ones, with some missing. The sample shows roughly 100,000 clones, over 65% of them seen only once. The material sequenced was PBMCs. The TCR originated in a middle-aged man in good health and CMV-seropositive. The rearrangement joins TRBV27 to TRBJ1-2, with 8 positions matching TRBD1. CDR3 amino acids: CASSQGQGQRDGYTF. As DNA, the CDR3 is TGTGCCAGCAGTCAAGGACAGGGCCAGCGAGACGGCTACACCTTC.